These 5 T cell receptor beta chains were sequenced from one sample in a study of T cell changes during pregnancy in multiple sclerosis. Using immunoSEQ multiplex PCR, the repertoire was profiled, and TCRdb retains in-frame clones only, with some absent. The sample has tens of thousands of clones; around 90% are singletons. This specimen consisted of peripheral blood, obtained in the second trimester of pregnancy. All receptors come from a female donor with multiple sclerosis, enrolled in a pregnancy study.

In nucleotides, the CDR3 is TGTGCCAGCAGTTCCCTTGGGGCCTTATACAATGAGCAGTTCTTC. As protein: CASSSLGALYNEQFF. The gene calls are TRBV27 and TRBJ2-1, with a possible D match to TRBD1 (5 bases). The V and J ends lost 4 bases and 4 bases respectively, with 14 bases between them. Germline V lookup: CDR1 MNHEY, CDR2 SMNVEV (reference sequence). The CDR3 totals 15 residues.

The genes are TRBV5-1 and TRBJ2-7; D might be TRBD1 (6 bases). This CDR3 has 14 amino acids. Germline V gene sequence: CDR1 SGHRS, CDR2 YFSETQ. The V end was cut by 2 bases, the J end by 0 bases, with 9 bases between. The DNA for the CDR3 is TGCGCCAGCAGCTTACTGACAGGCTCCTACGAGCAGTACTTC. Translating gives CASSLLTGSYEQYF.

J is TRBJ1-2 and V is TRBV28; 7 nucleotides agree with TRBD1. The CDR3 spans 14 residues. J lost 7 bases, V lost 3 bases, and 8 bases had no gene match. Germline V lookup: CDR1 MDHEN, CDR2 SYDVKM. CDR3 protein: CASSFRGGPGGYTF. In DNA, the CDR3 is TGTGCCAGCAGTTTTCGAGGGGGCCCTGGTGGCTACACCTTC.

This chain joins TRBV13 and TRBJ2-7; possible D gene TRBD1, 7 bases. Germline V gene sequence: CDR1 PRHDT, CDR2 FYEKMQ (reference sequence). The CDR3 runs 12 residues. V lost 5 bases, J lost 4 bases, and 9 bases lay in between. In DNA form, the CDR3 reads TGTGCCAGCAGCCAGGGGGGTTACGAGCAGTACTTC. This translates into CASSQGGYEQYF.

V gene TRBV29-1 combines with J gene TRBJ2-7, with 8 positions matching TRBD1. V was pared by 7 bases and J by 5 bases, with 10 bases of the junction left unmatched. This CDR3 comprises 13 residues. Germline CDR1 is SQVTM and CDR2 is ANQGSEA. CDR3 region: CSASTGAIHEQYF. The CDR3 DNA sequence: TGCAGCGCCTCGACAGGGGCGATCCACGAGCAGTACTTC.